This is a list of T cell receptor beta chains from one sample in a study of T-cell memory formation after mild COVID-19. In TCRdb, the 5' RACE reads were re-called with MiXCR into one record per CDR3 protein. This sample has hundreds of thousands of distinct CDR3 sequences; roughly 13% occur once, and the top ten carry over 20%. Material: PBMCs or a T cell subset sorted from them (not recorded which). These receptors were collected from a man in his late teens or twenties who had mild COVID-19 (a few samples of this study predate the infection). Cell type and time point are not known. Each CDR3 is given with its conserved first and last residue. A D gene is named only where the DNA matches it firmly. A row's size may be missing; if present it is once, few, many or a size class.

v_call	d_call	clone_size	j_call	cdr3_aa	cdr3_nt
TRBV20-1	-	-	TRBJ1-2	CSALSYGYTF	TGCAGTGCCTTGAGCTATGGCTACACCTTC
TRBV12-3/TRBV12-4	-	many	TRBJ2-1	CASSFPAGGQFF	TGTGCCAGCAGCTTCCCGGCCGGGGGTCAGTTCTTC
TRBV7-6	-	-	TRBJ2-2	CASSVNEAGVGTGELFF	TGTGCCAGCAGCGTAAACGAGGCAGGGGTTGGCACCGGGGAGCTGTTTTTT
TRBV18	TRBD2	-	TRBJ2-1	CASSVGLAKNNEQFF	TGTGCCAGCTCAGTGGGACTAGCGAAAAACAATGAGCAGTTCTTC
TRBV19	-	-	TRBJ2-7	CASSISRTEVDEQYF	TGTGCCAGTAGTATTTCTAGGACAGAGGTTGACGAGCAGTACTTC
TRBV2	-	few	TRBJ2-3	CASSERMSRGDTQYF	TGTGCCAGCAGTGAAAGGATGAGTCGGGGAGATACGCAGTATTTT
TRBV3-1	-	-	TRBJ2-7	CASSQAGAFGEQYF	TGTGCCAGCAGCCAAGCAGGGGCTTTTGGGGAGCAGTACTTC
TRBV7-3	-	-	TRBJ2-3	CASSLESSTDTQYF	TGTGCCAGCAGCTTAGAGTCCTCCACAGATACGCAGTATTTT
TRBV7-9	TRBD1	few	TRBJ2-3	CASSLWRQGADTQYF	TGTGCCAGCAGCTTATGGCGACAGGGGGCGGATACGCAGTATTTT
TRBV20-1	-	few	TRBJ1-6	CSARDPRENSPLHF	TGCAGTGCTAGAGATCCGAGGGAGAATTCACCCCTCCACTTT
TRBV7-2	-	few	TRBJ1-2	CASSFTQDYGYTF	TGTGCCAGCAGCTTCACCCAGGACTATGGCTACACCTTC
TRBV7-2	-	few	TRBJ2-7	CASSLTASVTYEQYF	TGTGCCAGCAGCTTAACGGCTAGCGTGACCTACGAGCAGTACTTC
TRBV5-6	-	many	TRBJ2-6	CASRIGLSGANVLTF	TGTGCCAGCAGAATTGGGCTCTCTGGGGCCAACGTCCTGACTTTC
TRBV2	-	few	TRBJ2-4	CASSPARGPNIQYF	TGTGCCAGCAGTCCCGCCCGGGGCCCAAACATTCAGTACTTC
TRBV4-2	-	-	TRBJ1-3	CASSQEAGSSGNTIYF	TGTGCCAGCAGCCAAGAGGCCGGTTCCTCTGGAAACACCATATATTTT
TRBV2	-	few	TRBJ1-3	CASVTQSGNTIYF	TGTGCCAGCGTCACACAATCTGGAAACACCATATATTTT
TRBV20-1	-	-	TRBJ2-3	CSVGVADTQYF	TGCAGTGTCGGGGTGGCGGATACGCAGTATTTT
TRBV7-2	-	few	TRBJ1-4	CASSFQGRGEKLFF	TGTGCCAGCAGCTTTCAGGGAAGGGGTGAAAAACTGTTTTTT
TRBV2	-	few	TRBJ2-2	CATALQGGELFF	TGTGCCACCGCCCTCCAAGGCGGGGAGCTGTTTTTT
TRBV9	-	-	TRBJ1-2	CASSVDPGSGYTF	TGTGCCAGCAGCGTAGATCCAGGGTCTGGCTACACCTTC
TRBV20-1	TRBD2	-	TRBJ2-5	CSARRLAEIQETQYF	TGCAGTGCTAGGAGACTAGCAGAAATCCAAGAGACCCAGTACTTC
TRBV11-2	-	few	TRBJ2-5	CASSFGQKETQYF	TGTGCCAGCAGCTTTGGACAGAAGGAGACCCAGTACTTC
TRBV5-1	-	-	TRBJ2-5	CASSRGEVEETQYF	TGCGCCAGCAGCCGAGGGGAGGTGGAAGAGACCCAGTACTTC
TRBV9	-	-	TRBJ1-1	CASSVEGLLNTEAFF	TGTGCCAGCAGCGTAGAAGGGCTATTGAACACTGAAGCTTTCTTT
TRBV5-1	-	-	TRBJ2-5	CASSLQIQETQYF	TGCGCCAGCAGCTTACAGATCCAAGAGACCCAGTACTTC
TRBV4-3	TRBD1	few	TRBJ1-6	CASSQEVSGGLSPLHF	TGCGCCAGCAGCCAAGAGGTGTCAGGGGGTCTTTCACCCCTCCACTTT
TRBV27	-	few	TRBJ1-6	CASSLYRSPLHF	TGTGCCAGCAGTTTATATCGTTCACCCCTCCACTTT
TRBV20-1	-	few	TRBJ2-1	CSAPSSRLGYNEQFF	TGCAGTGCTCCCAGCAGCAGACTGGGGTACAATGAGCAGTTCTTC
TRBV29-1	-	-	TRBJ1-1	CSVKVQGEAFF	TGCAGCGTTAAGGTGCAGGGAGAAGCTTTCTTT
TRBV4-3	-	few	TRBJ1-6	CASSQEGKGWSPLHF	TGCGCCAGCAGCCAAGAAGGGAAAGGGTGGTCACCCCTCCACTTT
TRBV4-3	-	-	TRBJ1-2	CASSQDVIKKPYTF	TGCGCCAGCAGCCAGGACGTAATCAAAAAACCCTACACCTTC
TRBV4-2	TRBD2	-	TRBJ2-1	CASSHVASGGANEQFF	TGTGCCAGCAGCCATGTGGCGAGCGGGGGGGCCAATGAGCAGTTCTTC
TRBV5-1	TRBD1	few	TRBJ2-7	CASSLQGTGYEQYF	TGCGCCAGCAGCTTGCAGGGGACAGGCTACGAGCAGTACTTC
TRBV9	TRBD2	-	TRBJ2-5	CASSVAGGKGDTQYF	TGTGCCAGCAGCGTAGCCGGGGGGAAAGGGGATACCCAGTACTTC
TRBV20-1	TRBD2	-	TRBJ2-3	CSAQSAGGPVDTQYF	TGCAGTGCCCAATCAGCGGGGGGGCCTGTAGATACGCAGTATTTT
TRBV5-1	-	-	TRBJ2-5	CASSFQPLHSEETQYF	TGCGCCAGCAGCTTCCAACCTCTACATAGTGAAGAGACCCAGTACTTC
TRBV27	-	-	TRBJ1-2	CASSFGGRLGYTF	TGTGCCAGCAGTTTTGGGGGGCGTCTGGGCTACACCTTC
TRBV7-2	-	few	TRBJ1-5	CASSFGINQPQHF	TGTGCCAGCAGCTTCGGGATCAATCAGCCCCAGCATTTT
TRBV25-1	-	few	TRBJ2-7	CASIGRSYEQYF	TGTGCCAGCATCGGACGGTCCTACGAGCAGTACTTC
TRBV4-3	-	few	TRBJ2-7	CASSQDQRRYEQYF	TGCGCCAGCAGCCAAGACCAGAGGCGCTACGAGCAGTACTTC
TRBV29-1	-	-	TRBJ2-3	CSVGPPQYF	TGCAGCGTTGGCCCCCCCCAGTATTTT
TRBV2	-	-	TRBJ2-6	CASSEERGANVLTF	TGTGCCAGCAGTGAGGAGCGGGGGGCCAACGTCCTGACTTTC
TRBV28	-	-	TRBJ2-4	CASSRLGSKNIQYF	TGTGCCAGCAGCCGCCTGGGCAGCAAAAACATTCAGTACTTC
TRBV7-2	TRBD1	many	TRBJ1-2	CASSSQMTGDRGYTF	TGTGCCAGCAGCTCCCAGATGACAGGGGACCGTGGCTACACCTTC